One sample yielded the 22 T cell receptor beta chains listed below, sequenced in a study of blood T cell repertoires in COVID-19. Data came from immunoSEQ multiplex PCR; TCRdb stores just in-frame clones and leaves some out. The sample comprises about 200,000 clones, roughly 80% of which are singletons, and roughly 7.9% rests with the top ten. The material sequenced was peripheral blood. The source is a woman over 75 with acute or convalescent COVID-19.

In its sample, this clone was seen once. The chain links TRBV4-2 to TRBJ2-1, with 13 nucleotides matching TRBD2. The V and J ends lost 8 bases and 5 bases, in that order; junction bases with no gene match: 9. The CDR3 consists of 16 residues. Germline CDR1 LGHNA, CDR2 YNFKEQ. The CDR3 protein is CASRRGGTSGDNEQFF. CDR3 nucleotide sequence: TGTGCCAGCCGCCGGGGGGGGACTAGCGGGGACAATGAGCAGTTCTTC.

This rearrangement joins TRBV5-1 to TRBJ2-2; 8 bases agree with TRBD1. From germline, CDR1 is SGHRS and CDR2 YFSETQ. The CDR3 spans 15 residues. The ends lost 4 bases at V and 4 bases at J; junction bases unmatched: 6. Here the CDR3 DNA reads TGCGCCAGCAGCCCTAGGACAGGGACCACCGGGGAGCTGTTTTTT. Protein sequence: CASSPRTGTTGELFF.

In its sample, this clone was seen once. The CDR3, as DNA: TGTGCCAGCAGCTTGGAGAGGGTCGCCACAGATACGCAGTATTTT. This sequence encodes CASSLERVATDTQYF. This chain joins TRBV5-6 and TRBJ2-3; possible D gene TRBD2, 5 bases. The CDR3 is 15 residues long. V lost 0 bases and J lost 2, with 10 bases in between. From germline, CDR1 is SGHDT and CDR2 YYEEEE.

The chain couples TRBV19 to TRBJ2-5, with 11 bases identical to TRBD2. With 1 base clipped from V and 1 base from J, the junction kept 5 bases outside the gene matches. Germline CDR1 reads LNHDA; CDR2 reads SQIVND (reference sequence). The CDR3 length is 17 residues. CDR3 sequence (DNA): TGTGCCAGTAGTATAGTCGGGCTAGCGGGAGGCCAAGAGACCCAGTACTTC. This translates into CASSIVGLAGGQETQYF.

This rearrangement joins TRBV5-6 to TRBJ1-4, with TRBD1 identical over 8 bases. The CDR3 spans 12 residues. CDR1 is SGHDT and CDR2 is YYEEEE in the germline V gene. V trimming: 1 base; J trimming: 14 bases; junction bases outside the gene matches: 4. CDR3 protein: CASSLNWDRLFF. The DNA of the CDR3 is TGTGCCAGCAGCTTGAATTGGGACAGGCTGTTTTTT.

The rearrangement links TRBV5-1 to TRBJ1-2, with D possibly being TRBD1 (5 bases). This CDR3 has 16 amino acids. Germline-derived CDR1 and CDR2 are SGHRS and YFSETQ. The germline V and J ends were trimmed by 4 bases and 7 bases, with 23 bases remaining between them. In DNA form, the CDR3 reads TGCGCCAGCAGCCCAGGTGGCCAGGGCCCTATTGGTGGCTACACCTTC. It translates to CASSPGGQGPIGGYTF.

V is TRBV21-1 and J is TRBJ1-6; the D segment call TRBD1 is taken from the table without a DNA check. TRBV21-1 is a pseudogene segment. This CDR3 spans 13 amino acids. CDR3 protein: CASSPRTGIPLHF. CDR3 DNA: TGTGCCAGCAGCCCAAGGACAGGGATACCCCTCCACTTT.

This sequence joins TRBV5-1 and TRBJ1-4, with no clear D. Trimming took 0 bases from V and 0 from J, leaving 6 bases between them. In germline, CDR1 is SGHRS, CDR2 YFSETQ. The CDR3 has 15 residues. CDR3 residues: CASSLGIATNEKLFF. As DNA, the CDR3 is TGCGCCAGCAGCTTGGGAATAGCAACTAATGAAAAACTGTTTTTT.

V usage is TRBV12-3 or TRBV12-4 and J usage is TRBJ2-7; TRBD1 matches at 7 bases. This CDR3 comprises 13 residues. V trimming: 6 bases; J trimming: 5 bases; junction bases outside the gene matches: 7. The CDR3 loop reads CASSSTGTDEQYF. DNA for the CDR3: TGTGCCAGCAGCTCGACAGGGACAGACGAGCAGTACTTC.

V and J are TRBV7-2 and TRBJ2-3; D unresolved. Trimming took 3 bases from V and 3 from J, leaving 13 bases between them. The CDR3 consists of 15 residues. Germline-derived CDR1 and CDR2 are SGHTA and FQGNSA. CDR3 in amino acids: CASSFRPVETDTQYF. The CDR3 DNA follows: TGTGCCAGCAGCTTCCGACCTGTGGAGACAGATACGCAGTATTTT.

This clone was seen a handful of times. The chain carries TRBV5-1 and TRBJ2-7; 8 bases map to TRBD1. Germline trimming cut 3 bases from V and 3 bases from J; bases unmatched to any gene: 5. The CDR3 is 14 amino acids. Germline CDR1 and CDR2: SGHRS and YFSETQ. The DNA of the CDR3 is TGCGCCAGCAGCTCCGACAGGGGAGACTACGAGCAGTACTTC. Amino acid sequence: CASSSDRGDYEQYF.

The chain uses TRBV12-3 or TRBV12-4 and TRBJ1-3; D may be TRBD1 (5 bases). The CDR3 has 13 amino acids. The V end was cut by 3 bases, the J end by 7 bases, with 10 bases between. CDR3 amino acids: CASSFNRLNTIYF. DNA of the CDR3: TGTGCCAGCAGTTTTAACAGGCTGAACACCATATATTTT.

The chain uses TRBV6-6 and TRBJ2-3; 7 bases fit TRBD2. Unmatched junction bases numbered 6, after V lost 6 bases and J lost 3 bases. This CDR3 comprises 14 residues. The germline CDR1 and CDR2 sequences are MNHNY and SVGAGI (reference sequence). The CDR3 bases are TGTGCCAGCAGATTTGTGGGAGGGACAGATACGCAGTATTTT. Translated: CASRFVGGTDTQYF.

The rearrangement links TRBV3-1 (or the pseudogene TRBV3-2) to TRBJ1-2, with a possible D match to TRBD1 (6 bases). Germline lookup yields CDR1 LGHDT and CDR2 YNNKEL (reference sequence). V was shortened by 2 bases and J by 4 bases, with 14 bases between the two germline ends. The CDR3 length is 15 residues. CDR3 in DNA: TGTGCCAGCAGCCAACCGGGGACAAAGCCCTATGGCTACACCTTC. This gives the protein CASSQPGTKPYGYTF.

The rearrangement uses TRBV14 and TRBJ2-3; TRBD2 is a possible D gene (6 bases). V was shortened by 2 bases and J by 0 bases, with 9 bases between the two germline ends. Germline CDR1 is SGHDN and CDR2 is FVKESK. The CDR3 contains 15 residues. In DNA, the CDR3 is TGTGCCAGCAGCCAACAACTAGCAAGCACAGATACGCAGTATTTT. It translates to CASSQQLASTDTQYF.

Ten or more counts support this clone. The chain links TRBV5-1 to TRBJ2-7; 7 bases are a match to TRBD1. The CDR3 contains 14 residues. V gave up 0 bases and J gave up 7 bases; unmatched junction bases: 7. Germline CDR1 SGHRS, CDR2 YFSETQ. The CDR3 here is CASSLGQGGVEQYF. CDR3 coding DNA: TGCGCCAGCAGCTTGGGACAGGGTGGGGTTGAGCAGTACTTC.

The chain couples TRBV5-4 to TRBJ1-5; 7 nucleotides match TRBD1. CDR3 size: 14 residues. Germline V gene data show CDR1 as SGHNT and CDR2 as YYREEE (reference sequence). Trimming removed 2 bases from V and 2 bases from J; junction bases left unmatched: 1. CDR3 nucleotide sequence: TGTGCCAGCAGCTTTGACAGGGGCAATCAGCCCCAGCATTTT. Its translation is CASSFDRGNQPQHF.

The chain links TRBV30 to TRBJ2-6; 8 bases agree with TRBD1. In germline, CDR1 is GTSNPN, CDR2 SVGIG (reference sequence). The CDR3 runs to 17 residues. V lost 4 bases and J lost 2; bases outside the gene matches: 10. The CDR3 here is CAWTRRTGSAGANVLTF. The CDR3 DNA reads as TGTGCCTGGACCCGACGGACAGGGAGCGCTGGGGCCAACGTCCTGACTTTC. Variable domain in full (rest from reference TRBV30 and TRBJ2-6): SQTIHQWPATLVQPVGSPLSLECTVEGTSNPNLYWYRQAAGRGLQLLFYSVGIGQISSEVPQNLSASRPQDRQFILSSKKLLLSDSGFYLCAWTRRTGSAGANVLTFGAGSRLTVL.

V gene TRBV6-5 combines with J gene TRBJ2-7; 8 bases agree with TRBD2. Germline CDR1 reads MNHEY; CDR2 reads SVGAGI. The CDR3 is made up of 14 amino acids. Germline trimming cut 9 bases from V and 5 bases from J; bases unmatched to any gene: 12. The CDR3 coding sequence is TGTGCCAGTGGCGGGGGGTGGAGTAGCAACGAGCAGTACTTC. This encodes CASGGGWSSNEQYF.

The rearrangement uses TRBV29-1 and TRBJ2-3; 12 bases line up with TRBD2. The CDR3 extends over 14 amino acids. The ends lost 4 bases at V and 4 bases at J; junction bases unmatched: 3. Germline lookup yields CDR1 SQVTM and CDR2 ANQGSEA. The CDR3 coding sequence is TGCAGCGTTGCTAGCGGGGGGGACGCAGATACGCAGTATTTT. Protein product: CSVASGGDADTQYF.

The chain combines TRBV21-1 with TRBJ2-5; TRBD1, the D gene given by the table, was not confirmed from the DNA. TRBV21-1 counts as a pseudogene. The CDR3 covers 19 residues. DNA of the CDR3: TGTGCCAGCAGCAAAGCAAGCGAAAGGACAGGGGTTAGGGGAGAGACCCAGTACTTC. This gives the protein CASSKASERTGVRGETQYF.

The chain has TRBV27 and TRBJ1-1; D is ambiguous. From germline, CDR1 is MNHEY and CDR2 SMNVEV (reference sequence). CDR3 size: 13 residues. V was clipped by 3 bases and J by 5 bases, with 10 bases between them. The CDR3 spells CASSLEGWTEAFF. CDR3 sequence (DNA): TGTGCCAGCAGTTTGGAGGGATGGACTGAAGCTTTCTTT.